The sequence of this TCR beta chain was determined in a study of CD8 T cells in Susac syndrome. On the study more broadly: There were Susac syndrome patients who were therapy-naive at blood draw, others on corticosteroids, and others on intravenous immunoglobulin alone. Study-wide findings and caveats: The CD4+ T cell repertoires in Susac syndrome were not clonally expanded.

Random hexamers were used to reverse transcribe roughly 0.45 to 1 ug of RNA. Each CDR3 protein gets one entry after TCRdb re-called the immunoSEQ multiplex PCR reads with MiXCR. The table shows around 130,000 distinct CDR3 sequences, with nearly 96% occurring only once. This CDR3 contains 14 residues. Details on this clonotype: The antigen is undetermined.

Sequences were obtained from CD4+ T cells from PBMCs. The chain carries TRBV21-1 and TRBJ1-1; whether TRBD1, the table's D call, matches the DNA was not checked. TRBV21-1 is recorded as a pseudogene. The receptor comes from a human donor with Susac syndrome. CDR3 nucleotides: TGTGCCAGCAGCCCCTTGCCCTGGGGCACTGAAGCTTTCTTT. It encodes CASSPLPWGTEAFF.